Described below is a single T cell receptor (beta chain) sequence and its context. Antigen unknown. Time point specified: persistent/refractory GD, antithyroid drugs over 5 years with positive TRAb. Preparation of the TCR library used RNA extracted from PBMCs. Libraries of TCR beta came from iRepertoire HTBI primers plus Arm-PCR of CDR3 regions. In TCRdb, the multiplex PCR reads were re-called with MiXCR into one record per CDR3 protein. The top ten clones hold approximately 15% of a sample with hundreds of thousands of distinct CDR3 sequences, around 20% of them seen once. The CDR3 runs 11 residues. Germline V gene sequence: CDR1 SGHTA, CDR2 FQGNSA. Trimming cost V 4 bases and J 13 bases, with 14 bases left between them. The record originates from a study of regulatory T cells in long-lasting Graves disease. Across the study: Treatment with antithyroid drugs for over 5 years, together with positive TSH receptor antibodies, meant persistent Graves' disease.

Study-wide points: With under 3,500 shared public clonotypes, persistent patients exceeded new patients, who shared about 1,000. Sampling was limited to peripheral blood rather than thyroid tissue. The TCR repertoire of persistent Graves' patients was less diverse than that of newly diagnosed ones.

This specimen was peripheral blood mononuclear cells (PBMCs), taken when the disease was refractory, from a patient treated with antithyroid drugs. The receptor comes from a female donor with Graves disease. The chain employs TRBV7-2 and TRBJ2-7, with a tentative D call TRBD2 (7 bases). Here the CDR3 reads CASSYSGGGYF. The CDR3 nucleotides are TGTGCCAGCAGCTATTCGGGGGGCGGTTACTTC.